The rows below give T cell receptor beta chains drawn from one sample of a study of T cells in Graves' hyperthyroidism and ophthalmopathy. TCRdb reanalysed the multiplex PCR reads using MiXCR and keeps one entry per CDR3 protein. Of 700,000 or so distinct CDR3 sequences listed, around 13% are singletons. Input material: blood. Receptor source: a woman aged 50 to 60 with Graves' ophthalmopathy. CDR3s include the opening cysteine and the closing phenylalanine or tryptophan. D genes are given only for firm matches. A clone size is listed for some rows: how often the clone was seen (once, few, many), or a class if it is expanded.

V: TRBV2
J: TRBJ2-3
D: NA
size: many
DNA: TGTGCCAGCCCCGCGGAGACTAGGGCATACACAGATACGCAGTATTTT
CDR3: CASPAETRAYTDTQYF

V: TRBV20-1
J: TRBJ2-7
D: NA
size: many
DNA: TGCAGTGCTAGAGACCTCCGGGACCTCTACGAGCAGTACTTC
CDR3: CSARDLRDLYEQYF

V: TRBV12-3/TRBV12-4
J: TRBJ2-1
D: TRBD2
size: NA
DNA: TGTGCCAGCAGACAGAGCGGGGGACTCTACAATGAGCAGTTCTTC
CDR3: CASRQSGGLYNEQFF

V: TRBV9
J: TRBJ2-1
D: TRBD2
size: NA
DNA: TGTGCCAGTACAGCGGGGGCAAACCCCTACAATGAGCAGTTCTTC
CDR3: CASTAGANPYNEQFF

V: TRBV28
J: TRBJ2-7
D: NA
size: many
DNA: TGTGCCAGCAGTCAACAGCGGGTAGGGGGTTCCTACGAGCAGTACTTC
CDR3: CASSQQRVGGSYEQYF

V: TRBV3-1
J: TRBJ2-3
D: TRBD2
size: many
DNA: TGTGCCAGCAGCCCCGGACTAGCCGGTACGCAGTATTTT
CDR3: CASSPGLAGTQYF

V: TRBV20-1
J: TRBJ2-3
D: NA
size: many
DNA: TGCAGTGCTAGAGCTAGGGTCACAGATACGCAGTATTTT
CDR3: CSARARVTDTQYF

V: TRBV19
J: TRBJ2-1
D: TRBD1
size: NA
DNA: TGTGCCAGTAGTATTTGGGACAGGGGGGATGAGCAGTTCTTC
CDR3: CASSIWDRGDEQFF

V: TRBV20-1
J: TRBJ2-4
D: TRBD2
size: few
DNA: TGCAGTGCTAGTTTCCGGACCGGGGGGAAAAACATTCAGTACTTC
CDR3: CSASFRTGGKNIQYF

V: TRBV12-5
J: TRBJ2-1
D: NA
size: few
DNA: TGTGCTAGTGGTTACTACAATGAGCAGTTCTTC
CDR3: CASGYYNEQFF

V: TRBV27
J: TRBJ2-7
D: TRBD2
size: many
DNA: TGTGCCAGCAGCTCCGGGCGGGGGACTAGCGGGAGAGGTGAGCAGTACTTC
CDR3: CASSSGRGTSGRGEQYF

V: TRBV5-1
J: TRBJ1-1
D: NA
size: many
DNA: TGCGCCAGCAGCTTGTTTAGGCAAACGAGCACTGAAGCTTTCTTT
CDR3: CASSLFRQTSTEAFF

V: TRBV28
J: TRBJ2-1
D: TRBD2
size: NA
DNA: TGTGCCAGCACAACAACGGTAGCGGGGAGGGGCGTGCAGTTCTTC
CDR3: CASTTTVAGRGVQFF

V: TRBV7-3
J: TRBJ2-1
D: NA
size: many
DNA: TGTGCCAGCAGCTCCAACCGGGATTACAATGAGCAGTTCTTC
CDR3: CASSSNRDYNEQFF

V: TRBV27
J: TRBJ1-5
D: NA
size: many
DNA: TGTGCCAGCAGTTTTCAGGGCAGAAATCAGCCCCAGCATTTT
CDR3: CASSFQGRNQPQHF

V: TRBV6-2/TRBV6-3
J: TRBJ1-5
D: NA
size: NA
DNA: TGTGCCAGCAGTACTGGGGAATATAGCAATCAGCCCCAGCATTTT
CDR3: CASSTGEYSNQPQHF

V: TRBV28
J: TRBJ2-4
D: TRBD1
size: NA
DNA: TGTGCCGGCAGTTTTTTTCGGACAGGGGGAGACATTCAGTACTTC
CDR3: CAGSFFRTGGDIQYF

V: TRBV7-9
J: TRBJ2-1
D: TRBD1
size: many
DNA: TGTGCCAGCAGTGTACAGGGGAATGAGCAGTTCTTC
CDR3: CASSVQGNEQFF

V: TRBV28
J: TRBJ2-1
D: NA
size: NA
DNA: TGTGCCAGCAATATGGGCACAGGGAGTTGGGCGAACTCCTACAATGAGCAGTTCTTC
CDR3: CASNMGTGSWANSYNEQFF

V: TRBV11-2
J: TRBJ1-1
D: NA
size: many
DNA: TGTGCCAGCAGCTTAGTTCCCGCAGGGAAAAAAGGCACTGAAGCTTTCTTT
CDR3: CASSLVPAGKKGTEAFF

V: TRBV20-1
J: TRBJ2-5
D: TRBD2
size: many
DNA: TGCAGTGCCAGCGGGGGGAGGGCAGAGACCCAGTACTTC
CDR3: CSASGGRAETQYF

V: TRBV12-3/TRBV12-4
J: TRBJ2-3
D: NA
size: many
DNA: TGTGCCAGCAGCCATACTGGGGTTGGGGATACGCAGTATTTT
CDR3: CASSHTGVGDTQYF

V: TRBV6-1
J: TRBJ2-5
D: NA
size: NA
DNA: TGTGCCACAGAAGGCGGCCGTCTGGGAGAGACCCAGTACTTC
CDR3: CATEGGRLGETQYF

V: TRBV4-3
J: TRBJ1-2
D: NA
size: NA
DNA: TGCGCCAGCAGCCAAGATGAGAATCTCTATGGCTACACCTTC
CDR3: CASSQDENLYGYTF

V: TRBV19
J: TRBJ2-7
D: NA
size: NA
DNA: TGTGCCAGTAGTGCCTCCCGGACGGGAGAGCAGTACTTC
CDR3: CASSASRTGEQYF

V: TRBV7-9
J: TRBJ2-1
D: NA
size: many
DNA: TGTGCCAGCAGCTTAGGAGGGGGTGAGCAGTTCTTC
CDR3: CASSLGGGEQFF

V: TRBV12-3/TRBV12-4
J: TRBJ2-7
D: NA
size: many
DNA: TGTGCCAGCAGCTCGATTGGAACCGAGCAGTACTTC
CDR3: CASSSIGTEQYF

V: TRBV28
J: TRBJ1-5
D: NA
size: NA
DNA: TGTGCCAGTCGTGGACCTGGCAATCAGCCCCAGCATTTT
CDR3: CASRGPGNQPQHF

V: TRBV12-3/TRBV12-4
J: TRBJ1-1
D: NA
size: few
DNA: TGTGCCAGCAAAAGCAACCTTGGGACTGAAGCTTTCTTT
CDR3: CASKSNLGTEAFF

V: TRBV6-2/TRBV6-3
J: TRBJ2-1
D: NA
size: NA
DNA: TGTGCCAGCAGTTCGGTAGCGGTCCAAGATGAGCAGTTCTTC
CDR3: CASSSVAVQDEQFF

V: TRBV29-1
J: TRBJ2-2
D: NA
size: few
DNA: TGCAGCGTTAGATGGCGGCCTAACACCGGGGAGCTGTTTTTT
CDR3: CSVRWRPNTGELFF